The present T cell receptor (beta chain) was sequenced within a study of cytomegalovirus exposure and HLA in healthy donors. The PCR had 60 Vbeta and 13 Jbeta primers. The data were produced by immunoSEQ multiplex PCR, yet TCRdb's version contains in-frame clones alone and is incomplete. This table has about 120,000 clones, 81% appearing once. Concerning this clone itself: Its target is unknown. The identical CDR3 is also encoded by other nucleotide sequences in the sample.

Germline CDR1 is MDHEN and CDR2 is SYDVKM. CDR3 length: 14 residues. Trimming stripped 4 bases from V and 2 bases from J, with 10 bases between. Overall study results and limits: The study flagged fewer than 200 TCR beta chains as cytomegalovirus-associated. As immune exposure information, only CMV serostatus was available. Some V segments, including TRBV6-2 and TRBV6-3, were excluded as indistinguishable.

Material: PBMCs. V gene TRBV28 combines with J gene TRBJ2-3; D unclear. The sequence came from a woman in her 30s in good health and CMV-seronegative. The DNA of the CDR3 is TGTGCCAGCAGTTCCCCCTCCTCCACAGATACGCAGTATTTT. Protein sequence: CASSSPSSTDTQYF.